The clone carrying this T cell receptor (beta chain) was seen ten or more times. Its cognate antigen is unknown. The sample originates from a study of T cells after posttransplantation cyclophosphamide. Points from the study as a whole: TRB clonality was highly associated with recipient CMV seropositivity and reactivation. Tissue-infiltrating T cells from skin or gut overlapped little with blood T cells. Later blood repertoires were often dominated by clones from the donor CD8+ memory compartment.

CDR1 and CDR2 from the germline V gene are SGHTA and FQGNSA. This CDR3 is built from 17 residues. With V trimmed by 1 base and J by 5 bases, 10 bases remained unmatched. Busulfan-fludarabine conditioning, marrow transplant, and cyclophosphamide on days +3 and +4 were administered. The method was immunoSEQ multiplex PCR; TCRdb's version includes in-frame clones alone and lacks a portion of them. Reported are a few thousand clones, none seen only once; the ten largest carry 16%. The chain has TRBV7-2 and TRBJ1-5, with TRBD1 identical over 8 bases. Here the sequenced sample was PBMCs, taken after allogeneic stem cell transplant with posttransplant cyclophosphamide. The receptor's source is a female patient in her 30s who received an allogeneic stem cell transplant from an unrelated donor, was CMV-positive, and had acute and chronic GVHD. Some T cells may be provided by the graft donor. The CDR3 bases are TGTGCCAGCAGCTTAGACGGCGTCAGGGGGCTCGATCAGCCCCAGCATTTT. Protein product: CASSLDGVRGLDQPQHF.